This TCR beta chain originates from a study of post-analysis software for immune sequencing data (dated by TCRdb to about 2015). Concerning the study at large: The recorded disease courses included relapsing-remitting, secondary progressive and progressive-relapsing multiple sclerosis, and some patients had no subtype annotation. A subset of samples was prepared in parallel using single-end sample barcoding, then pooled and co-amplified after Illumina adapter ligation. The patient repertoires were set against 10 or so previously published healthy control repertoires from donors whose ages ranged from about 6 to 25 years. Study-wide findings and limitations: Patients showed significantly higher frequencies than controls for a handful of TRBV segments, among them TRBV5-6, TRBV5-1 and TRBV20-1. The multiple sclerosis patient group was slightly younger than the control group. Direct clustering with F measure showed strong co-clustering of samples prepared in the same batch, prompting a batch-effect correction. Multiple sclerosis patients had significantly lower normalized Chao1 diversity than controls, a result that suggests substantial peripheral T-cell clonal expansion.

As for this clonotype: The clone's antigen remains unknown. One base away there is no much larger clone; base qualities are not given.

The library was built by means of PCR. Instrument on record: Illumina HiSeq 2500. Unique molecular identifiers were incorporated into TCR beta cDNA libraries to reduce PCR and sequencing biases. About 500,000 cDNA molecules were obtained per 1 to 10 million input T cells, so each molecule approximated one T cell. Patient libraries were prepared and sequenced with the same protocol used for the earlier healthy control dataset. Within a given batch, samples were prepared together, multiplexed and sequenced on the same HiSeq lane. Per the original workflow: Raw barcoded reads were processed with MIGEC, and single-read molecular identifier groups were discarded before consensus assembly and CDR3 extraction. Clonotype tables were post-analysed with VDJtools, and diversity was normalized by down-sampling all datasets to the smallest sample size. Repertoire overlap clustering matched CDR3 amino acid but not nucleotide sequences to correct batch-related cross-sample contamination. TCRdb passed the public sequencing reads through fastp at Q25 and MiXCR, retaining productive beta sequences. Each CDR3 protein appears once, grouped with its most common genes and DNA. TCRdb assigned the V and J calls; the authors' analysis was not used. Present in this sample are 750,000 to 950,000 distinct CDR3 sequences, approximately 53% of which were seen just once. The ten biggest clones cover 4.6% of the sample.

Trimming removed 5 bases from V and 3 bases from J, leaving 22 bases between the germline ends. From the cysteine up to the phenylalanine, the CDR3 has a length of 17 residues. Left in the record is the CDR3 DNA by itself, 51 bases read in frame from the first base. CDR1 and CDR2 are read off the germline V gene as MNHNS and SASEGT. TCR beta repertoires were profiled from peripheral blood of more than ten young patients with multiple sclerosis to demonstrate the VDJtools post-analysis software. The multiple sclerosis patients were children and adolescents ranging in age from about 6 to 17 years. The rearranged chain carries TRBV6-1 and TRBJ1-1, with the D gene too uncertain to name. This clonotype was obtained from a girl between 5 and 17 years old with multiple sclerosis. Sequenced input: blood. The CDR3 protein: CASSLTMGRFRDTEAFF. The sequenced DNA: TGTGCCAGCAGTCTCACTATGGGCAGGTTTCGGGACACTGAAGCTTTCTTT.